This section outlines one T cell receptor (beta chain) sequence together with its context. Its antigen is not identified. V gave up 1 base and J gave up 3 bases, with 12 bases separating them. In germline, CDR1 is KGHSH, CDR2 LQKENI. This CDR3 is 15 amino acids long. The data are from a study of shared clonotypes between healthy human individuals. Study conclusions and caveats: An anticipated effect of sequencing depth on clonotype sharing among donors was recognized.

This table comes from immunoSEQ multiplex PCR, and its TCRdb copy is limited to in-frame clones, with some not included. The sample yields 2 million to 3 million clones, 93% seen once. Material: naive CD4+ T cells from PBMCs. The subset denotes: CD45RA+ positively selected. The chain recombines TRBV18 with TRBJ1-1; a weak D match, TRBD1 (6 bases). The sequence was obtained from a man between 18 and 29 years old in good health. Some clones in this sample may be carry-over from other donors' samples. CDR3 in amino acids: CASSPQQGIDTEAFF. The CDR3, as DNA: TGTGCCAGCTCACCACAACAGGGAATTGACACTGAAGCTTTCTTT.